The 26 T cell receptor beta chains presented below share a single source sample, sequenced in a study of T cell changes during pregnancy in multiple sclerosis. Repertoires were generated with immunoSEQ multiplex PCR, while TCRdb's copy carries only in-frame clones and drops some. The table includes some 60,000 clones, 90% detected once. The specimen comprised peripheral blood, sampled in the first trimester of pregnancy. These TCRs come from a female donor in good health, enrolled as a control in a pregnancy study.

The V call is TRBV27, the J call TRBJ2-1; TRBD2 matches at 7 bases. Germline values: CDR1 MNHEY, CDR2 SMNVEV (reference sequence). The CDR3 runs 17 residues. Trimming took 6 bases from V and 1 from J; bases not matched to a gene: 12. As DNA, the CDR3 is TGTGCCAGCAGACAAGATCATCTTAGCGGGTCCTACAATGAGCAGTTCTTC. Translated, it gives CASRQDHLSGSYNEQFF.

A few counts support this clone. The chain is built from TRBV7-3 and TRBJ1-1; tentative D call: TRBD1 (6 bases). The CDR3 length is 13 residues. The V and J ends lost 5 bases and 4 bases respectively, with 11 bases between them. Germline-derived CDR1 and CDR2 are SGHTA and FQGTGA. For the CDR3, the DNA is TGTGCCAGCAGCGGATACAGGGTCACTGAAGCTTTCTTT. This translates into CASSGYRVTEAFF.

The rearrangement joins TRBV11-2 to TRBJ2-1, with D perhaps TRBD2 (5 bases). Trimming took off 11 bases at V and 7 bases at J, with 21 bases between the two ends. Germline V CDR1 and CDR2: SGHAT, FQNNGV. The CDR3 has 14 residues. The CDR3 here is CASSPSHGVNEQFF. The CDR3 DNA sequence: TGTGCCTCCTCCCCTAGCCACGGTGTGAATGAGCAGTTCTTC.

The rearrangement uses TRBV4-2 and TRBJ2-5, with D perhaps TRBD2 (5 bases). The CDR3 sequence is 14 residues long. V was cut by 0 bases and J by 5 bases, with 10 bases left in between. Germline V gives CDR1 LGHNA, CDR2 YNFKEQ. DNA of the CDR3: TGTGCCAGCAGCCAAGATCGCGGGTTCGAGACCCAGTACTTC. Translating it yields CASSQDRGFETQYF.

V gene TRBV4-1 combines with J gene TRBJ2-3; TRBD2 agrees at 10 bases. The V segment lost 4 bases and the J segment 4 bases; nucleotides outside the gene matches: 2. Looked up from germline, CDR1 is MGHRA and CDR2 is YSYEKL. The CDR3 loop spans 14 amino acids. For the CDR3, the DNA is TGCGCCAGCAGCCGAACTAGCGGGGCAGATACGCAGTATTTT. Its translation is CASSRTSGADTQYF.

The gene calls are TRBV27 and TRBJ2-7, with TRBD1 matching over 7 bases. Germline V gene data show CDR1 as MNHEY and CDR2 as SMNVEV (reference sequence). J gave up 7 bases and V 2 bases, and 20 bases lay outside the gene matches. This CDR3 is built from 18 residues. The CDR3 nucleotides are TGTGCCAGCAGTTTACTCTCAGGGGGAAGTCTAGCTGATAAAGAGCAGTACTTC. Its translation: CASSLLSGGSLADKEQYF.

The chain carries TRBV1 and TRBJ2-7; TRBD1, as called in the table, went unchecked against the DNA. TRBV1 is shown as a pseudogene. This CDR3 region has 19 residues. The CDR3: CTSSQEETAIFPISYEQYF. The CDR3 bases are TGCACCAGCAGCCAAGAGGAGACAGCGATCTTCCCTATCTCCTACGAGCAGTACTTC.

The chain links TRBV2 to TRBJ2-7, with D maybe TRBD1 (5 bases). Trimming shortened V by 2 bases and J by 6 bases, and 14 bases separated the two germline ends. The CDR3 runs 14 residues. Germline CDR1 reads SNHLY; CDR2 reads FYNNEI. The CDR3 nucleotides read TGTGCCAGCAGTGAAAAGACATTTCAGGGCGAGCAGTACTTC. This encodes CASSEKTFQGEQYF.

The chain uses TRBV5-1 and TRBJ2-5, with D hard to call. The CDR3 is 16 residues long. Trimming removed 0 bases at V and 1 base at J, with 13 bases between. Germline V CDR1 and CDR2: SGHRS, YFSETQ. In DNA, the CDR3 is TGCGCCAGCAGCTTGGGTCAAAACCGCGTCCAAGAGACCCAGTACTTC. Protein: CASSLGQNRVQETQYF.

V usage is TRBV27 and J usage is TRBJ2-7; D is possibly TRBD1 (6 bases). Trimming took 5 bases from V and 2 from J, leaving 16 bases between them. This CDR3 contains 15 residues. Germline CDR1 reads MNHEY; CDR2 reads SMNVEV (reference sequence). Here the CDR3 reads CASSSTGTSTYEQYF. The CDR3 region has the DNA TGTGCCAGCAGTAGTACCGGGACATCTACCTACGAGCAGTACTTC.

This clone appeared a single time. The chain links TRBV12-1 to TRBJ1-3. TRBV12-1 is a pseudogene locus. CDR3 length: 14 amino acids. This CDR3 reads CASSFRTVGNTIYF. The CDR3 coding sequence is TGTGCCAGCAGCTTTAGGACTGTTGGAAACACCATATATTTT.

This clone showed up just a few times. The V gene is TRBV18, the J gene TRBJ1-4; D is unclear. Germline V CDR1 and CDR2: KGHSH, LQKENI. The CDR3 covers 11 residues. Trimming removed 3 bases at V and 7 bases at J, with 3 bases between. This chain's CDR3 is CASSPSEKLFF. Written as DNA, the CDR3 is TGTGCCAGCTCACCCTCTGAAAAACTGTTTTTT.

This clone was recorded once. The chain combines TRBV10-3 with TRBJ2-7; TRBD2 matches at 9 bases. The CDR3 totals 15 residues. V gave up 0 bases and J gave up 4 bases; unmatched junction bases: 4. The germline CDR1 and CDR2 sequences are ENHRY and SYGVKD. CDR3 protein: CAISESSGRQYEQYF. The CDR3 nucleotides read TGTGCCATCAGTGAGTCTAGCGGGAGACAATACGAGCAGTACTTC.

This chain uses TRBV2 with TRBJ1-4, with 7 positions matching TRBD1. The CDR3 has 14 residues. V was clipped by 8 bases and J by 6 bases; unmatched bases: 9. The germline CDR1 and CDR2 sequences are SNHLY and FYNNEI. CDR3 nucleotides: TGTGCCAGCGATGCCGGGACAGCGTATGAAAAACTGTTTTTT. It encodes CASDAGTAYEKLFF.

The rearrangement uses TRBV15 and TRBJ1-4, with D unclear. The CDR3 has 14 residues. Trimming took 4 bases from V and 3 from J, leaving 9 bases between them. Per germline, CDR1 LNHNV and CDR2 YYDKDF (reference sequence). CDR3 region: CATSKQQANEKLFF. The CDR3 DNA follows: TGTGCCACCAGCAAACAGCAGGCTAATGAAAAACTGTTTTTT. Using reference TRBV15 and TRBJ1-4 for the parts outside the CDR3, the full variable domain is DAMVIQNPRYQVTQFGKPVTLSCSQTLNHNVMYWYQQKSSQAPKLLFHYYDKDFNNEADTPDNFQSRRPNTSFCFLDIRSPGLGDTAMYLCATSKQQANEKLFFGSGTQLSVL.

The chain carries TRBV7-9 and TRBJ2-1; 13 nucleotides line up with TRBD2. Unmatched junction bases numbered 10, after V lost 5 bases and J lost 9 bases. CDR3 size: 16 residues. Per the germline V gene, CDR1 is SEHNR and CDR2 is FQNEAQ (reference sequence). This CDR3 reads CASSQGLAGRRGEQFF. DNA for the CDR3: TGTGCCAGCAGCCAGGGACTAGCGGGAAGGAGGGGTGAGCAGTTCTTC.

This clone was seen once. This chain connects TRBV5-1 to TRBJ1-2, with D tentatively TRBD1 (5 bases). Germline V gene lookup returns CDR1 SGHRS and CDR2 YFSETQ. This CDR3 spans 15 amino acids. With 2 bases removed from V and 3 bases from J, the gap between germline ends came to 14 bases. The CDR3 sequence: CASSFSLQGDYGYTF. The CDR3 nucleotides are TGCGCCAGCAGCTTTTCATTGCAGGGCGACTATGGCTACACCTTC.

A single count supports this clone. The chain has TRBV14 and TRBJ1-2; the D is unclear. The CDR3 runs to 15 residues. Trimming removed 1 base at V and 8 bases at J, with 17 bases between. The germline V gene has CDR1 SGHDN and CDR2 FVKESK. The CDR3 sequence is CASSQVPRRPKGYTF. The CDR3, as DNA: TGTGCCAGCAGCCAAGTCCCCCGCAGGCCTAAGGGCTACACCTTC.

This clone was detected once. J is TRBJ2-1 and V is TRBV29-1, with 13 bases matching TRBD2. The CDR3 has 14 residues. The germline CDR1 and CDR2 sequences are SQVTM and ANQGSEA. Trimming at V came to 6 bases and at J to 5 bases, leaving 4 bases not matched to a gene. The CDR3: CSVGGLAGNNEQFF. The CDR3 bases are TGCAGCGTGGGGGGACTAGCGGGAAACAATGAGCAGTTCTTC.

The V call is TRBV28, the J call TRBJ2-5, with 7 bases aligning to TRBD1. Germline CDR1 and CDR2: MDHEN and SYDVKM. The CDR3 length is 14 residues. With 5 bases clipped from V and 5 bases from J, the junction kept 8 bases outside the gene matches. The CDR3 sequence: CASSGQGQYETQYF. The CDR3 nucleotides read TGTGCCAGCAGTGGGCAGGGACAGTACGAGACCCAGTACTTC.

This chain uses TRBV7-8 with TRBJ1-3; no definite D call. CDR1 and CDR2 from the germline V gene are SGHVS and FQNEAQ. CDR3 size: 15 residues. Trimming removed 2 bases at V and 2 bases at J, with 10 bases between. This CDR3 reads CASSLPGEPGNTIYF. The CDR3 nucleotides read TGTGCCAGCAGCTTACCCGGGGAGCCTGGAAACACCATATATTTT.

The rearrangement joins TRBV7-9 to TRBJ1-1; D may be TRBD1 (6 bases). The CDR3 totals 14 residues. V was pared by 1 base and J by 1 base, with 7 bases between. CDR1 is SEHNR and CDR2 is FQNEAQ in the germline V gene (reference sequence). DNA for the CDR3: TGTGCCAGCAGCTTAGTAGGGGGGAACACTGAAGCTTTCTTT. As protein: CASSLVGGNTEAFF.

The chain joins TRBV28 to TRBJ2-1, with 9 bases matching TRBD1. Germline V gives CDR1 MDHEN, CDR2 SYDVKM. Trimming cost V 3 bases and J 7 bases; bases outside gene matches: 7. The CDR3 loop spans 15 amino acids. The CDR3 coding sequence is TGTGCCAGCAGTTTTGGACAGGGGAATAGGAATGAGCAGTTCTTC. This sequence encodes CASSFGQGNRNEQFF.

This clone has just a few counts. This chain links TRBV29-1 with TRBJ1-1; the D is unclear. This CDR3 has 12 residues. The V gene's germline CDR1 is SQVTM and CDR2 ANQGSEA. CDR3 coding DNA: TGCAGTGGGTACCAGGTGCGCACTGAAGCTTTCTTT. Translated: CSGYQVRTEAFF.

This sequence joins TRBV28 and TRBJ2-7; D is possibly TRBD2 (5 bases). CDR1 is MDHEN and CDR2 is SYDVKM in the germline V gene. V was cut by 1 base and J by 0 bases, with 16 bases left in between. This CDR3 comprises 17 residues. CDR3 nucleotides: TGTGCCAGCAGTTTATTAGCTGGAGGTGCCAACTCCTACGAGCAGTACTTC. Amino acid sequence: CASSLLAGGANSYEQYF. The variable domain in full, with the rest retrieved from reference TRBV28 and TRBJ2-7, is DVKVTQSSRYLVKRTGEKVFLECVQDMDHENMFWYRQDPGLGLRLIYFSYDVKMKEKGDIPEGYSVSREKKERFSLILESASTNQTSMYLCASSLLAGGANSYEQYFGPGTRLTVT.

The CDR3 coding sequence is TGCGCCAGCTCTCCTAGCGGGAGAAGCGACGAGCAGTACTTC. As protein: CASSPSGRSDEQYF. The J gene is TRBJ2-7, the V gene TRBV5-1, with TRBD2 identical over 10 bases. Trimming took 7 bases from V and 5 from J; bases not matched to a gene: 9. Germline lookup yields CDR1 SGHRS and CDR2 YFSETQ. CDR3 length equals 14 residues.